The 6 T cell receptor beta chains below all came from one sample that was sequenced in a study of regulatory T cells in long-lasting Graves disease. According to the study, TCR beta libraries were built with iRepertoire HTBI primers and CDR3-region Arm-PCR. MiXCR, run by TCRdb on the multiplex PCR reads, gives a single entry per CDR3 protein. The table records about 520,000 distinct CDR3 sequences, about 12% of them present only once. Time point noted: newly diagnosed GD, antithyroid drugs for less than 3 months. There was RNA extracted from PBMCs, and the TCR library was made from it. In addition, the sample was reused for a study of T cells in Graves' hyperthyroidism and ophthalmopathy.

Sequenced here: peripheral blood mononuclear cells (PBMCs), sampled at new diagnosis, from a patient treated with antithyroid drugs. The receptors were sampled from a woman aged 30 to 39 with Graves disease.

This chain links TRBV15 with TRBJ2-1, with D possibly TRBD1 on 5 matching bases. V lost 2 bases to trimming and J lost 2 bases, with 16 bases between them. The CDR3 is 17 residues long. Per germline, CDR1 LNHNV and CDR2 YYDKDF (reference sequence). CDR3 DNA sequence: TGTGCCACCAGCAGATTTGTAGGGGCTAGTACCTACAATGAGCAGTTCTTC. Residues: CATSRFVGASTYNEQFF.

With regard to this clonotype: The missing conserved phenylalanine or tryptophan at the end of this CDR3 makes a read error likely. V is TRBV13 and J is TRBJ1-4, with D maybe TRBD1 (5 bases). CDR1 and CDR2 (germline): PRHDT, FYEKMQ (reference sequence). This CDR3 has 15 amino acids. V shed 3 bases and J shed 2 bases, with 10 bases lying between them. CDR3 sequence (DNA): TGTGCCAGCAGCTTGGGAGGGACTACTAATGAAAAACTGTTTTCT. This codes for CASSLGGTTNEKLFS.

The table lists this clonotype with many counts. V and J are TRBV10-3 and TRBJ2-7; the match to TRBD2 covers 10 bases. Germline-derived CDR1 and CDR2 are ENHRY and SYGVKD. Trimming took 10 bases from V and 0 from J; bases not matched to a gene: 9. The CDR3 sequence is 15 residues long. The CDR3, as DNA: TGTGCCACCCGCTCAGCGGGAGGGCCCTCCTACGAGCAGTACTTC. Amino acid sequence: CATRSAGGPSYEQYF.

This clonotype was seen ten or more times. The chain couples TRBV5-1 to TRBJ1-2, with D possibly TRBD1 on 5 matching bases. This CDR3 contains 15 residues. The V end lost 0 bases, the J end lost 1 base, and 10 bases lay between the germline ends. CDR1 and CDR2 (germline): SGHRS, YFSETQ. The CDR3 DNA is TGCGCCAGCAGCTTGGATTCGGGGGGTAACTATGGCTACACCTTC. This encodes CASSLDSGGNYGYTF.

In this sample, this clonotype turned up many times. The rearrangement links TRBV28 to TRBJ2-7; 7 bases match TRBD1. J gave up 3 bases and V 4 bases, and 15 bases lay outside the gene matches. In germline, CDR1 is MDHEN, CDR2 SYDVKM. There are 17 residues in the CDR3. CDR3 residues: CASSSKITGVFNYEQYF. The CDR3 nucleotides are TGTGCCAGCAGTTCAAAGATCACAGGGGTTTTCAACTACGAGCAGTACTTC.

This clonotype was found many times. The V gene is TRBV6-1, the J gene TRBJ2-7; tentatively, D is TRBD2 (6 bases). There are 15 residues in the CDR3. The V gene's germline CDR1 is MNHNS and CDR2 SASEGT. The ends were cut back, 6 bases at V and 0 bases at J, with 15 bases in the middle. CDR3 region: CASSSYGSVSYEQYF. The DNA for the CDR3 is TGTGCCAGCAGCTCTTACGGGAGCGTCTCCTACGAGCAGTACTTC.